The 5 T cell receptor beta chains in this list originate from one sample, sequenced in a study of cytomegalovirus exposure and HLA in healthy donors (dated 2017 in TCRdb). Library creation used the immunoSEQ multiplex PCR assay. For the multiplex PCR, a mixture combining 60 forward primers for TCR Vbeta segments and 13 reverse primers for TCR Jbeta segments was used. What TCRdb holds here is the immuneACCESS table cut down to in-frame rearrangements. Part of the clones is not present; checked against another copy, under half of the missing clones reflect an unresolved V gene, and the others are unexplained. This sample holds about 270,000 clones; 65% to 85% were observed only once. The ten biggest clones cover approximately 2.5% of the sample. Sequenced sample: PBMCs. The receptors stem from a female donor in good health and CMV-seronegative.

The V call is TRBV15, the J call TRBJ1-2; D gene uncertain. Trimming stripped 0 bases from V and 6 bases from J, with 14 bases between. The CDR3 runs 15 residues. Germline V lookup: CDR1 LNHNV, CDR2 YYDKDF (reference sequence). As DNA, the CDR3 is TGTGCCACCAGCAGAGATGAGGAGTCGGCTGATGGCTACACCTTC. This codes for CATSRDEESADGYTF. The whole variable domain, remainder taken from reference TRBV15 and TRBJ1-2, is DAMVIQNPRYQVTQFGKPVTLSCSQTLNHNVMYWYQQKSSQAPKLLFHYYDKDFNNEADTPDNFQSRRPNTSFCFLDIRSPGLGDTAMYLCATSRDEESADGYTFGSGTRLTVV.

The CDR3 sequence: CSAPGGGKQYF. As DNA, the CDR3 is TGCAGTGCTCCAGGGGGAGGAAAGCAGTACTTC. The chain recombines TRBV20-1 with TRBJ2-7; possibly TRBD1 for D (7 bases). This CDR3 contains 11 residues. Germline lookup yields CDR1 DFQATT and CDR2 SNEGSKA (reference sequence). Deletions cut 5 bases from V and 8 bases from J, with 13 bases between.

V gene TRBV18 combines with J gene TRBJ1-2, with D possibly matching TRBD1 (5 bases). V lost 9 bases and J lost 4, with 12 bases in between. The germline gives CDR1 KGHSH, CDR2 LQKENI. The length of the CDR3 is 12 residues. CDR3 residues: CASSDKIYGYTF. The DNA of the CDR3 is TGTGCCAGTTCGGACAAGATCTATGGCTACACCTTC.

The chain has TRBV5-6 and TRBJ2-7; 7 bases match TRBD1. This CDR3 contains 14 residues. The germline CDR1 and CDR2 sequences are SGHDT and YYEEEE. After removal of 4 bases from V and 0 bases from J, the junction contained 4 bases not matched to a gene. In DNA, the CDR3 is TGTGCCAGCAGCCCGGCAGGGGGCTCCTACGAGCAGTACTTC. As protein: CASSPAGGSYEQYF.

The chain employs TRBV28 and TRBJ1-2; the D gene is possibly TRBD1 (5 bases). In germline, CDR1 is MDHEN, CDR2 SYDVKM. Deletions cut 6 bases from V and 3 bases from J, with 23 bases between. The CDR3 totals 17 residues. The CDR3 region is CASSLFRVSSRDYGYTF. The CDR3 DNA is TGTGCCAGCAGCCTCTTCAGGGTGTCCTCCAGGGACTATGGCTACACCTTC.